The TCR beta chain described here comes from a study of breast tumors, draining lymph nodes, adjacent tissues. V lost 3 bases, J lost 2 bases, and 4 bases stayed unmatched. CDR1 is SGHTA and CDR2 is FQGNSA in the germline V gene. The CDR3 is 15 residues long. This clonotype came up many times. Its cognate antigen is unknown. The study, taken as a whole, reports: Most tumor T cells seemingly derive from lymph node, then expand in tumor.

TCRdb re-called the multiplex PCR reads through MiXCR, storing one row per CDR3 protein. This table has fewer than 7,500 distinct CDR3 sequences, 43% appearing once. This TCR came from a female donor with breast cancer. Some clones in this sample may be carry-over from other donors' samples. The sample was tumor-adjacent breast tissue. This sequence joins TRBV7-2 and TRBJ1-3; the match to TRBD1 covers 7 bases. CDR3 sequence: CASSLQGGAGNTIYF. The CDR3 nucleotides are TGTGCCAGCAGCTTGCAGGGGGGGGCTGGAAACACCATATATTTT.